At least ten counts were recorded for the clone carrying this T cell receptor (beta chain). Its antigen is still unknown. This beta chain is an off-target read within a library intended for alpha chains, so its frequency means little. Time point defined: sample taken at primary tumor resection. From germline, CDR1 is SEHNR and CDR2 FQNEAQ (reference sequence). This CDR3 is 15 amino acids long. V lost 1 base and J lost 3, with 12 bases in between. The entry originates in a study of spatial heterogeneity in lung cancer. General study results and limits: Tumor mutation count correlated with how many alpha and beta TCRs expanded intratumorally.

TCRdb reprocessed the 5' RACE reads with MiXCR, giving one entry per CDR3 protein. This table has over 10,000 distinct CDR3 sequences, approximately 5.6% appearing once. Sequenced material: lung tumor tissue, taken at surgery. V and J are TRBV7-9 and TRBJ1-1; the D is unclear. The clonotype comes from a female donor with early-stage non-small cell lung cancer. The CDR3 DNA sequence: TGTGCCAGCAGCTTAGTGAGTGGTGGACACACTGAAGCTTTCTTT. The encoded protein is CASSLVSGGHTEAFF. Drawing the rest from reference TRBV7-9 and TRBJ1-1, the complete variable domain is DTGVSQNPRHKITKRGQNVTFRCDPISEHNRLYWYRQTLGQGPEFLTYFQNEAQLEKSRLLSDRFSAERPKGSFSTLEIQRTEQGDSAMYLCASSLVSGGHTEAFFGQGTRLTVV.